This T cell receptor beta chain was sequenced during a study of cytomegalovirus exposure and HLA in healthy donors. Study observations and caveats: Reportedly, a later analysis found an Asian-associated ancestry cluster had fewer N-insertions than the roughly 700-donor mean. CMV serostatus was the only recorded immune exposure for donors.

In the case of this clone: What it recognizes is unknown.

The study ran its PCR with 60 Vbeta and 13 Jbeta primers. Using immunoSEQ multiplex PCR, the repertoire was profiled, and TCRdb retains in-frame clones only, with some absent. The sample has 120,000 to 150,000 clones, 72% seen once. The material sequenced was PBMCs. The TCR sequence derives from a man aged 35 to 55 in good health and CMV-seronegative.

The CDR3 DNA reads TGCGCCAGCAGTGAGTCGTTTCGGGAGGAGGAGACCCAGTACTTC. Protein: CASSESFREEETQYF. V and J are TRBV10-2 and TRBJ2-5, with 7 bases matching TRBD2. Germline V lookup: CDR1 WSHSY, CDR2 SAAADI. V shed 0 bases, J shed 5 bases, and the junction held 6 bases outside the gene matches. The CDR3 sequence is 15 residues long.